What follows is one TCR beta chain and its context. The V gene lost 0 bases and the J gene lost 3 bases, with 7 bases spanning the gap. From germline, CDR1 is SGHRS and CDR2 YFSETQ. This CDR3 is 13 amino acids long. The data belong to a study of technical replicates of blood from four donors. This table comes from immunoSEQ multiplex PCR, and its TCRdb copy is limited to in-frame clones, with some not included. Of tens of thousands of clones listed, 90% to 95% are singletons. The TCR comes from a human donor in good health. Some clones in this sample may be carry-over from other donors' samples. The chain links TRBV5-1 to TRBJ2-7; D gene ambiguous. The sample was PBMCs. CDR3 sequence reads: CASSLGADYEQYF. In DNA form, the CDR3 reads TGCGCCAGCAGCTTGGGGGCAGACTACGAGCAGTACTTC.